Listed below are T cell receptor beta chains from one sample, sequenced in a study of blood T cell repertoires in COVID-19. The table came from immunoSEQ multiplex PCR; TCRdb's copy has only in-frame clones and leaves some out. The table lists 250,000 to 300,000 clones, roughly 87% of them singletons. Sequenced material: peripheral blood. The receptors here all came from a woman in her forties or fifties who had recovered from COVID-19. Both conserved end residues are part of each CDR3. A D gene is named only where the DNA matches it firmly. Size is omitted from some rows. Given values are once, few, many or a class for expanded clones.

TRBJ1-5 | NA | TRBV5-5 | NA | CASSFGINQPQHF | TGTGCCAGCAGCTTCGGGATCAATCAGCCCCAGCATTTT
TRBJ2-7 | NA | TRBV7-2 | few | CASTLGGVYEQYF | TGTGCCAGCACCTTGGGGGGAGTCTACGAGCAGTACTTC
TRBJ2-1 | TRBD2 | TRBV28 | NA | CASSPGTSGREEFF | TGTGCCAGCAGTCCTGGGACTAGCGGGAGGGAGGAGTTCTTC
TRBJ2-7 | NA | TRBV27 | NA | CASKRPGDSYEQYF | TGTGCCAGCAAGCGTCCAGGGGACTCCTACGAGCAGTACTTC
TRBJ1-1 | TRBD1 | TRBV27 | NA | CASSGQGVLGMNTEAFF | TGTGCCAGCTCCGGACAGGGGGTCTTAGGCATGAACACTGAAGCTTTCTTT
TRBJ1-1 | NA | TRBV25-1 | NA | CASSKYTNTEAFF | TGTGCCAGCAGTAAGTACACGAACACTGAAGCTTTCTTT
TRBJ1-1 | TRBD1 | TRBV6-2/TRBV6-3 | NA | CASSYDGQGRTEAFF | TGTGCCAGCAGTTACGATGGACAGGGGCGCACTGAAGCTTTCTTT
TRBJ2-2 | TRBD1 | TRBV19 | once | CASSINTGGSTGELFF | TGTGCCAGTAGTATCAACACAGGGGGGAGCACCGGGGAGCTGTTTTTT
TRBJ1-5 | TRBD1 | TRBV7-2 | NA | CASSSQGAGQPQHF | TGTGCCAGCAGCTCACAGGGGGCAGGTCAGCCCCAGCATTTT
TRBJ1-1 | NA | TRBV6-5 | NA | CATSVQGLNTEAFF | TGTGCCACCTCAGTGCAGGGGCTGAACACTGAAGCTTTCTTT
TRBJ2-7 | TRBD2 | TRBV6-6 | NA | CASSSREGVSYEQYF | TGTGCCAGCAGTTCCCGGGAGGGCGTCTCCTACGAGCAGTACTTC
TRBJ2-2 | NA | TRBV6-1 | few | CASSETTDNTGELFF | TGTGCCAGCAGTGAAACGACAGATAACACCGGGGAGCTGTTTTTT
TRBJ2-1 | TRBD2 | TRBV2 | NA | CASSDRAGGTEQFF | TGTGCCAGCAGTGACAGAGCGGGAGGCACTGAGCAGTTCTTC
TRBJ1-6 | NA | TRBV27 | NA | CASSARPGSPLHF | TGTGCCAGCAGCGCTCGCCCCGGTTCACCCCTCCACTTT
TRBJ2-1 | TRBD2 | TRBV19 | NA | CASSIGIRSGRAVEQFF | TGTGCCAGTAGTATAGGAATTCGGAGCGGGAGGGCCGTTGAGCAGTTCTTC
TRBJ1-2 | TRBD1 | TRBV6-5 | NA | CASSMTGTYGYTF | TGTGCCAGCAGCATGACAGGGACCTATGGCTACACCTTC
TRBJ1-2 | NA | TRBV30 | NA | CAWITIRGIHGYTF | TGTGCCTGGATCACGATTAGGGGGATCCATGGCTACACCTTC
TRBJ1-2 | TRBD1 | TRBV18 | NA | CASSPGTGYGYTF | TGTGCCAGCTCACCAGGGACAGGCTATGGCTACACCTTC
TRBJ2-7 | TRBD2 | TRBV5-4 | NA | CASSFPGRALYEQYF | TGTGCCAGCAGCTTCCCGGGGAGGGCCTTGTACGAGCAGTACTTC
TRBJ2-7 | NA | TRBV7-2 | few | CASSLDPGYEQYF | TGTGCCAGCAGCTTAGATCCGGGGTACGAGCAGTACTTC
TRBJ1-2 | NA | TRBV4-2 | NA | CASSQEVGRQEHYGYTF | TGTGCCAGCAGCCAAGAAGTGGGGAGACAGGAGCACTATGGCTACACCTTC
TRBJ2-1 | TRBD2 | TRBV2 | once | CASSPLAGGPNEQFF | TGTGCCAGCAGCCCTCTGGCGGGGGGCCCCAATGAGCAGTTCTTC
TRBJ2-3 | TRBD2 | TRBV28 | NA | CDRELAGVFGDTQYF | TGTGATCGGGAACTAGCGGGAGTTTTCGGAGATACGCAGTATTTT
TRBJ1-6 | TRBD1 | TRBV7-2 | NA | CASSLSPLRTGNSPLHF | TGTGCCAGCAGCTTAAGCCCGCTTAGGACAGGGAACTCACCCCTCCACTTT
TRBJ1-5 | NA | TRBV7-2 | NA | CASSLRQDQGQPQHF | TGTGCCAGCAGCTTGCGGCAGGACCAGGGTCAGCCCCAGCATTTT
TRBJ2-7 | NA | TRBV3-1/TRBV3-2 | NA | CASSQVYEGDFYEQYF | TGTGCCAGCAGCCAAGTATATGAGGGCGATTTTTACGAGCAGTACTTC
TRBJ2-7 | NA | TRBV7-3 | NA | CASSPSLGSYYEQYF | TGTGCCAGCAGCCCGTCCCTAGGATCATACTACGAGCAGTACTTC
TRBJ2-7 | NA | TRBV11-2 | once | CASSLGSVAEQYF | TGTGCCAGCAGCTTAGGGTCGGTTGCGGAGCAGTACTTC
TRBJ1-1 | TRBD1 | TRBV18 | NA | CASSLSRDRESEAFF | TGTGCCAGCTCATTATCCCGGGACAGGGAATCTGAAGCTTTCTTT
TRBJ1-1 | TRBD1 | TRBV27 | NA | CASSPSTDRGTEAFF | TGTGCCAGCAGTCCTTCTACTGACAGGGGGACTGAAGCTTTCTTT
TRBJ2-5 | TRBD2 | TRBV27 | NA | CASSLPGLGLQETQYF | TGTGCCAGCAGTTTACCGGGACTAGGGCTCCAAGAGACCCAGTACTTC
TRBJ1-2 | NA | TRBV4-3 | NA | CASSQERGWGGGYGYTF | TGCGCCAGCAGCCAGGAACGGGGGTGGGGAGGGGGCTATGGCTACACCTTC
TRBJ1-6 | TRBD1 | TRBV28 | many | CASGTGDNSPLHF | TGTGCCAGCGGGACAGGTGATAATTCACCCCTCCACTTT
TRBJ2-1 | TRBD1 | TRBV19 | NA | CASSTARTGERNEQFF | TGTGCCAGTAGTACTGCCCGGACAGGGGAGAGGAATGAGCAGTTCTTC
TRBJ1-5 | NA | TRBV4-2 | NA | CASSRLQGDSNQPQHF | TGTGCCAGCAGCCGCTTGCAGGGTGATAGCAATCAGCCCCAGCATTTT
TRBJ2-5 | NA | TRBV5-1 | NA | CASSSPGSQETQYF | TGCGCCAGCAGCTCCCCAGGGTCCCAAGAGACCCAGTACTTC
TRBJ2-1 | NA | TRBV25-1 | once | CASSESSPYEQFF | TGTGCCAGCAGTGAATCTAGTCCCTATGAGCAGTTCTTC
TRBJ1-5 | TRBD1 | TRBV4-3 | NA | CASSAYRGGQPQHF | TGCGCCAGCTCCGCTTACAGGGGAGGTCAGCCCCAGCATTTT
TRBJ2-1 | NA | TRBV19 | NA | CASSIGRGHNEQFF | TGTGCCAGTAGTATAGGTAGGGGCCACAATGAGCAGTTCTTC
TRBJ1-2 | TRBD1 | TRBV28 | NA | CASSLGGRGRGGYTF | TGTGCCAGCAGTTTAGGGGGCAGGGGGCGCGGTGGCTACACCTTC
TRBJ1-2 | TRBD1 | TRBV30 | NA | CAWRDRGVHGYTF | TGTGCCTGGAGAGACAGGGGGGTACATGGCTACACCTTC
TRBJ1-2 | TRBD1 | TRBV10-3 | NA | CAISQPTGVYGYTF | TGTGCCATCAGTCAACCAACAGGGGTATATGGCTACACCTTC
TRBJ1-5 | TRBD1 | TRBV6-5 | NA | CASSRQGADQPQHF | TGTGCCAGCAGTCGGCAGGGGGCCGATCAGCCCCAGCATTTT
TRBJ1-2 | TRBD1 | TRBV28 | NA | CASLPGQRDGYTF | TGTGCCAGTCTCCCGGGACAGCGAGATGGCTACACCTTC
TRBJ1-5 | NA | TRBV6-2/TRBV6-3 | NA | CASSFNGNQPQHF | TGTGCCAGCAGTTTTAACGGGAATCAGCCCCAGCATTTT
TRBJ1-2 | NA | TRBV19 | NA | CASSMGGGYTF | TGTGCCAGTAGTATGGGAGGTGGCTACACCTTC
TRBJ1-3 | TRBD1 | TRBV28 | many | CAGQGASGNTIYF | TGTGCCGGCCAGGGGGCGTCTGGAAACACCATATATTTT
TRBJ2-7 | NA | TRBV6-2/TRBV6-3 | NA | CASSRRDGHEQYF | TGTGCCAGCAGCCGGAGGGATGGCCACGAGCAGTACTTC
TRBJ1-5 | TRBD1 | TRBV5-8 | NA | CASSPGTGKQPQHF | TGTGCCAGCAGCCCCGGGACAGGGAAACAGCCCCAGCATTTT
TRBJ2-3 | TRBD2 | TRBV2 | NA | CASSYALTSIGGGSGSLDTQYF | TGTGCCAGCAGCTACGCCCTGACTAGTATTGGTGGTGGTAGCGGGAGTTTAGATACGCAGTATTTT
TRBJ1-2 | NA | TRBV21-1 | NA | CASSKGGRESGYTF | TGTGCCAGCAGCAAGGGAGGCAGGGAGAGTGGCTACACCTTC
TRBJ2-5 | NA | TRBV5-6 | once | CASSLPGETQYF | TGTGCCAGCAGCTTGCCGGGAGAGACCCAGTACTTC
TRBJ1-2 | NA | TRBV6-1 | NA | CASSEVGGLGPGYTF | TGTGCCAGCAGTGAAGTTGGCGGCTTAGGTCCTGGCTACACCTTC
TRBJ1-5 | TRBD1 | TRBV18 | NA | CASSPRAIQGDSQPQHF | TGTGCCAGCTCACCACGGGCGATCCAGGGGGATTCTCAGCCCCAGCATTTT
TRBJ2-3 | TRBD1 | TRBV7-9 | NA | CASSSTGTGDGTDTQYF | TGTGCCAGCAGCTCGACCGGGACAGGGGACGGCACAGATACGCAGTATTTT
TRBJ1-2 | TRBD1 | TRBV3-1/TRBV3-2 | NA | CASSPKPDRGNGYTF | TGTGCCAGCAGTCCCAAACCGGACAGGGGGAACGGCTACACCTTC
TRBJ2-1 | TRBD2 | TRBV6-2/TRBV6-3 | NA | CASSYWAGEANEQFF | TGTGCCAGCAGTTACTGGGCGGGAGAGGCCAATGAGCAGTTCTTC